These T cell receptor beta chains were read from a single sample in a study of Graves' ophthalmopathy and Graves' hyperthyroidism. TCRdb re-called the multiplex PCR reads with MiXCR, one entry per CDR3 protein. The table includes 650,000 to 900,000 distinct CDR3 sequences, roughly two fifths detected once. What was sequenced was peripheral blood. These receptor sequences come from an adult man with Graves' ophthalmopathy. Both conserved end residues are part of each CDR3. A D gene is named only where the DNA matches it firmly. Not all rows give a size; the values are once, few, many and, for expanded clones, a class.

>TRBV7-2|TRBJ1-1|-|14|TRBD1
CASSSSTGITEAFF
TGTGCCAGCAGCTCATCGACAGGGATCACTGAAGCTTTCTTT
>TRBV25-1|TRBJ2-2|-|15|TRBD1
CASCDATGVGGELFF
TGTGCCAGCTGTGATGCTACAGGGGTAGGCGGGGAGCTGTTTTTT
>TRBV11-1|TRBJ1-1|few|14|-
CASSEGSGGGEAFF
TGTGCCAGCAGTGAAGGAAGTGGCGGCGGTGAAGCTTTCTTT
>TRBV29-1|TRBJ1-1|many|13|-
CSVEDSRLFEAFF
TGCAGCGTTGAAGACTCGCGTCTTTTTGAAGCTTTCTTT
>TRBV9|TRBJ1-1|-|15|-
CASSVGPGANTEAFF
TGTGCCAGCAGCGTAGGACCAGGGGCGAACACTGAAGCTTTCTTT
>TRBV7-2|TRBJ2-2|-|13|-
CASKPADTGELFF
TGTGCCAGTAAACCCGCGGACACCGGGGAGCTGTTTTTT
>TRBV29-1|TRBJ2-5|-|12|-
CSSPRIQETQYF
TGCAGCAGTCCCAGGATCCAAGAGACCCAGTACTTC
>TRBV11-2|TRBJ1-1|few|13|-
CASSSGLLSEAFF
TGTGCCAGCAGCTCCGGATTATTATCGGAAGCTTTCTTT
>TRBV25-1|TRBJ2-2|-|16|TRBD1
CASSLLYPTGTGELFF
TGTGCCAGCAGTTTATTATACCCGACAGGGACCGGGGAGCTGTTTTTT
>TRBV7-8|TRBJ2-7|-|12|TRBD2
CARPGGWHEQYF
TGTGCTCGGCCGGGGGGTTGGCACGAGCAGTACTTC
>TRBV2|TRBJ2-5|many|12|-
CASNLGRETQYF
TGTGCCAGCAATTTGGGGCGAGAGACCCAGTACTTC
>TRBV2|TRBJ2-7|few|15|TRBD1
CASSVSGQVLYEQYF
TGTGCCAGCAGTGTATCCGGACAGGTCCTTTACGAGCAGTACTTC
>TRBV11-2|TRBJ1-3|-|16|-
CASSLGTRGAGNTIYF
TGTGCCAGCAGCTTAGGGACCCGGGGGGCTGGAAACACCATATATTTT
>TRBV29-1|TRBJ2-5|many|13|-
CSVEPTALETQYF
TGCAGCGTTGAACCAACAGCTTTAGAGACCCAGTACTTC
>TRBV20-1|TRBJ2-5|many|14|-
CSAPGDGVGETQYF
TGCAGTGCTCCCGGGGACGGCGTGGGGGAGACCCAGTACTTC
>TRBV2|TRBJ2-7|many|13|-
CASKRYESYEQYF
TGTGCCAGCAAGCGGTACGAGAGCTACGAGCAGTACTTC
>TRBV24-1|TRBJ2-7|many|14|-
CATSDGGRSYEQYF
TGTGCCACCAGTGATGGCGGCCGCTCCTACGAGCAGTACTTC
>TRBV20-1|TRBJ2-7|-|15|TRBD1
CSARDVWQGAGEQYF
TGCAGTGCTAGAGACGTTTGGCAGGGGGCTGGCGAGCAGTACTTC
>TRBV19|TRBJ1-5|-|14|-
CASSMDAPNQPQHF
TGTGCCAGTAGTATGGATGCTCCCAATCAGCCCCAGCATTTT
>TRBV10-2|TRBJ1-5|-|10|-
CASGVVAQHF
TGTGCCAGCGGGGTTGTGGCCCAGCATTTT
>TRBV2|TRBJ2-5|-|16|-
CASSFDQTTAKETQYF
TGTGCCAGCAGCTTTGATCAGACGACAGCGAAAGAGACCCAGTACTTC
>TRBV19|TRBJ1-2|-|13|-
CASSMTTNYGYTF
TGTGCCAGTAGTATGACGACCAACTATGGCTACACCTTC
>TRBV7-9|TRBJ2-2|-|15|-
CASTQIVGAGGELFF
TGTGCCAGCACTCAAATCGTGGGGGCCGGCGGGGAGCTGTTTTTT
>TRBV9|TRBJ1-1|-|15|-
CASSVGKGFNTEAFF
TGTGCCAGCAGCGTAGGTAAGGGGTTCAACACTGAAGCTTTCTTT
>TRBV30|TRBJ1-2|few|11|-
CAWSVSSGYTF
TGTGCCTGGAGTGTGTCGTCTGGCTACACCTTC
>TRBV2|TRBJ2-7|many|12|-
CASSEDLGEQYF
TGTGCCAGCAGTGAAGATCTGGGAGAGCAGTACTTC
>TRBV29-1|TRBJ2-7|-|14|-
CSVERWSLQVEQYF
TGCAGCGTTGAACGGTGGAGTTTGCAAGTCGAGCAGTACTTC
>TRBV7-9|TRBJ2-5|many|15|-
CASSSGTGLGETQYF
TGTGCCAGCAGCTCGGGAACAGGCCTGGGAGAGACCCAGTACTTC
>TRBV12-3/TRBV12-4|TRBJ1-6|few|14|-
CASSLRHNNSPLHF
TGTGCCAGCAGTTTAAGGCACAACAATTCACCCCTCCACTTT
>TRBV10-2|TRBJ2-7|many|14|-
CASSEAESSYEQYF
TGCGCCAGCAGTGAGGCAGAGAGCTCCTACGAGCAGTACTTC
>TRBV7-2|TRBJ1-2|few|13|-
CASSLEGSRGYTF
TGTGCCAGCAGTTTGGAGGGGTCGCGTGGCTACACCTTC
>TRBV20-1|TRBJ1-1|-|11|TRBD1
CSATTGGVSFF
TGCAGTGCTACGACAGGGGGGGTATCTTTCTTT